What follows is one TCR beta chain and its context. Sequencing was performed with immunoSEQ multiplex PCR; in TCRdb, only in-frame clones are kept and a portion is missing. In the table there are approximately 150,000 clones, 90% to 95% of which are singletons. These data come from a study of control samples from healthy donors and cancer patients. This CDR3 is 15 amino acids long. Germline V gene lookup returns CDR1 MNHEY and CDR2 SVGAGI. V was clipped by 0 bases and J by 1 base, with 9 bases between them. Material for sequencing was blood. V and J are TRBV6-5 and TRBJ1-1, with unresolved D. The clonotype was recovered from a woman aged 18-29 years in good health. The CDR3 DNA reads as TGTGCCAGCAGTTACTCGATGTCACGGAACACTGAAGCTTTCTTT. Translated, it gives CASSYSMSRNTEAFF.